This T cell receptor beta chain was captured by sequencing in a study of pediatric ulcerative colitis. Notes on the study in general: A couple of rectal CDR3 clonotypes occurred in all ulcerative colitis patients. Rectal repertoires separated controls, mild-moderate and acute severe colitis.

One to two pinch biopsies were taken from the rectum during colonoscopy. Control subjects, colonoscoped for suspected IBD, had macroscopically and histologically normal endoscopy. Assay: immunoSEQ multiplex PCR; the TCRdb copy retains only in-frame clones and omits some. The data contain roughly 9,900 clones, about four fifths of them singletons. This clone has more than one count but fewer than ten. The antigen is undetermined. Per the germline V gene, CDR1 is KGHSH and CDR2 is LQKENI. The V gene end was trimmed by 6 bases and the J gene end by 3 bases; junction bases not matched to a gene: 6. This CDR3 has 15 residues.

The sequenced sample was gut tissue. The chain uses TRBV18 and TRBJ1-5; 9 bases fit TRBD1. The clonotype originates from a girl between 5 and 17 years old who was a control in a study of pediatric ulcerative colitis. Written as DNA, the CDR3 is TGTGCCAGCTCGTCGGACAGGGGCTACAATCAGCCCCAGCATTTT. Protein: CASSSDRGYNQPQHF.